Listed below are T cell receptor beta chains from one sample, sequenced in a study of blood T cells in healthy people across ages. TCRdb itself ran the 5' RACE reads through MiXCR, one entry per CDR3 protein. The sample has some 1.1 million distinct CDR3 sequences, around two fifths seen once. The material sequenced was blood. The receptors derive from a man aged 18 to 29 in good health. Both conserved end residues are part of each CDR3. Each record gives: clone size, CDR3 length, V gene, D gene, J gene, CDR3 protein, CDR3 DNA. D genes are given only for firm matches. Clone size is not always given. Where it is, it says once, few, many or a class for expanded clones.

many	16	TRBV5-1	TRBD2	TRBJ2-3	CASSLEDSGGQDTQYF	TGCGCCAGCAGCTTGGAAGATAGCGGGGGCCAGGATACGCAGTATTTT
.	15	TRBV10-3	TRBD1	TRBJ1-2	CAIRPGTGDIYGYTF	TGTGCCATCAGACCCGGGACAGGGGATATCTATGGCTACACCTTC
.	15	TRBV4-3	.	TRBJ1-3	CASSHEPDSGNTIYF	TGCGCCAGCAGCCATGAACCAGACTCTGGAAACACCATATATTTT
once	16	TRBV7-2	TRBD2	TRBJ2-2	CASTNGRSENTGELFF	TGTGCCAGCACCAACGGGAGGTCCGAGAACACCGGGGAGCTGTTTTTT
.	16	TRBV3-1	.	TRBJ2-6	CASSHPRQTGANVLTF	TGTGCCAGCAGCCACCCGAGACAGACTGGGGCCAACGTCCTGACTTTC
few	14	TRBV7-2	.	TRBJ2-3	CASSVANRVDTQYF	TGTGCCAGCAGCGTAGCCAACAGGGTGGATACGCAGTATTTT
.	14	TRBV2	TRBD2	TRBJ2-7	CASRSSGDVSEQYF	TGTGCCAGCAGGTCCAGCGGGGATGTCTCCGAGCAGTACTTC
.	18	TRBV4-1	.	TRBJ1-2	CASSQDLHLLGGDYGYTF	TGCGCCAGCAGCCAAGATCTCCATTTACTAGGCGGGGACTATGGCTACACCTTC
few	15	TRBV20-1	.	TRBJ1-6	CSARVQGVNNSPLHF	TGCAGTGCTAGAGTACAGGGTGTAAATAATTCACCCCTCCACTTT
few	14	TRBV20-1	.	TRBJ2-1	CSAPDRNRYNEQFF	TGCAGTGCACCCGACAGGAATCGCTACAATGAGCAGTTCTTC
few	12	TRBV12-3/TRBV12-4	.	TRBJ1-2	CASSLALARYTF	TGTGCCAGCAGTTTAGCGCTGGCCCGCTACACCTTC
.	15	TRBV10-3	TRBD2	TRBJ2-1	CATRPSGGMGNEQFF	TGTGCCACCAGACCCTCGGGAGGGATGGGCAATGAGCAGTTCTTC
few	12	TRBV29-1	.	TRBJ1-2	CSVRVTFGGYTF	TGCAGCGTACGAGTCACGTTTGGTGGCTACACCTTC
few	13	TRBV4-2	.	TRBJ1-2	CASSQPANYGYTF	TGTGCCAGCAGCCAACCGGCAAACTATGGCTACACCTTC
.	15	TRBV5-1	.	TRBJ2-3	CASSLGDTGKDTQYF	TGCGCCAGCAGCTTGGGAGATACAGGAAAAGATACGCAGTATTTT
few	14	TRBV29-1	TRBD2	TRBJ2-7	CSVRPPGLGYEQYF	TGCAGCGTGCGTCCCCCGGGACTAGGCTACGAGCAGTACTTC
few	13	TRBV4-1	.	TRBJ1-6	CASRPAGNSPLHF	TGCGCCAGCAGACCCGCTGGTAATTCACCCCTCCACTTT
few	16	TRBV20-1	TRBD2	TRBJ2-3	CSARVILAGGTDTQYF	TGCAGTGCTAGGGTAATTCTAGCGGGGGGCACAGATACGCAGTATTTT
.	15	TRBV5-1	.	TRBJ2-3	CASSLKQDPPDTQYF	TGCGCCAGCAGCTTAAAACAGGACCCCCCAGATACGCAGTATTTT
.	15	TRBV6-2/TRBV6-3	TRBD1	TRBJ1-1	CASSRTGTGNAEAFF	TGTGCCAGCAGTCGTACCGGGACAGGGAACGCTGAAGCTTTCTTT
few	13	TRBV20-1	.	TRBJ1-1	CSATDRQNTEAFF	TGCAGTGCTACCGACAGACAGAACACTGAAGCTTTCTTT
.	15	TRBV4-1	.	TRBJ1-3	CASSQPAGSGNTIYF	TGCGCCAGCAGCCAACCAGCAGGTTCTGGAAACACCATATATTTT
many	13	TRBV6-2/TRBV6-3	.	TRBJ2-6	CASTFSGANVLTF	TGTGCCAGCACTTTCTCTGGGGCCAACGTCCTGACTTTC
few	14	TRBV28	.	TRBJ2-1	CASSMGLTYNEQFF	TGTGCCAGCAGTATGGGGTTAACCTACAATGAGCAGTTCTTC
few	14	TRBV6-5	.	TRBJ2-2	CASSRTDNTGELFF	TGTGCCAGCAGTAGGACAGATAACACCGGGGAGCTGTTTTTT
.	16	TRBV20-1	.	TRBJ1-5	CSASDPGEGGNQPQHF	TGCAGTGCTAGTGACCCAGGCGAGGGTGGCAATCAGCCCCAGCATTTT
.	19	TRBV4-2	.	TRBJ2-1	CASSQAPFVWGLVYNEQFF	TGTGCCAGCAGCCAAGCCCCTTTCGTTTGGGGGCTCGTCTACAATGAGCAGTTCTTC
few	14	TRBV5-1	TRBD2	TRBJ2-3	CASSMSGGSDTQYF	TGCGCCAGCAGCATGAGCGGGGGGTCAGATACGCAGTATTTT
few	15	TRBV4-3	TRBD2	TRBJ2-3	CASTPSGIITDTQYF	TGCGCCAGCACACCCAGCGGGATCATCACAGATACGCAGTATTTT
.	15	TRBV7-2	.	TRBJ2-4	CASSLSGSYQNIQYF	TGTGCCAGCAGCTTATCCGGGTCCTACCAAAACATTCAGTACTTC
.	14	TRBV6-2/TRBV6-3	.	TRBJ2-7	CASSYSTAYNEQYF	TGTGCCAGCAGTTACTCGACAGCTTACAATGAGCAGTACTTC
few	13	TRBV20-1	TRBD2	TRBJ2-5	CSTSGGGRETQYF	TGCAGCACTTCGGGGGGGGGAAGAGAGACCCAGTACTTC
.	14	TRBV20-1	TRBD1	TRBJ2-7	CSAIPPTGRYEQYF	TGCAGTGCCATTCCCCCGACAGGGCGCTACGAGCAGTACTTC
.	14	TRBV6-2/TRBV6-3	.	TRBJ2-4	CASRNLRTKNIQYF	TGTGCCAGCAGGAACCTTAGAACCAAAAACATTCAGTACTTC